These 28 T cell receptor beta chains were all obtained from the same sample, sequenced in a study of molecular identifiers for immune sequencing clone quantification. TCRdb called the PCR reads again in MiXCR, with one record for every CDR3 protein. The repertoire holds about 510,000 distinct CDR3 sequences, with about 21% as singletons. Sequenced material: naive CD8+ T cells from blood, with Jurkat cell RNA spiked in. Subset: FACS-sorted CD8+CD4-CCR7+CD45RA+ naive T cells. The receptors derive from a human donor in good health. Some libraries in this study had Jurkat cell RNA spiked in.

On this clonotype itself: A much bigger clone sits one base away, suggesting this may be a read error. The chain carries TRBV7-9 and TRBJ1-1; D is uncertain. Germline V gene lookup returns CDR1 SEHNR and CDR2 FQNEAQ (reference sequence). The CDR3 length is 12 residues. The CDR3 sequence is CASSLSLTGAFF. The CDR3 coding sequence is TGTGCCAGCAGCTTAAGTTTAACTGGAGCTTTCTTT.

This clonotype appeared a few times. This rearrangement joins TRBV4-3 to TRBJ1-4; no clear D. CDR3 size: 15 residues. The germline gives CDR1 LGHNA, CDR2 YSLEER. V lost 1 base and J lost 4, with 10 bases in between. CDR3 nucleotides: TGCGCCAGCAGCCAAGGGACTGCGAATAATGAAAAACTGTTTTTT. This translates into CASSQGTANNEKLFF.

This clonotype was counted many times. CDR3 sequence (DNA): TGTGCCAGCAGAGACATCCGGGACCACCAAGAGACCCAGTACTTC. Translated: CASRDIRDHQETQYF. The chain links TRBV28 to TRBJ2-5; the D gene could be TRBD1 or TRBD2 (5 bases each). Germline V lookup: CDR1 MDHEN, CDR2 SYDVKM. Trimming removed 6 bases at V and 0 bases at J, with 14 bases between. The CDR3 is 15 amino acids.

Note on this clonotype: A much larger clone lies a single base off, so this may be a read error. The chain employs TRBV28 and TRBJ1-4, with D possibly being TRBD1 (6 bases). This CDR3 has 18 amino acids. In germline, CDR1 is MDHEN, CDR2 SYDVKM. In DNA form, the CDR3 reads TGTGCCAGCAGTCCAGGGGACACGAAAAAAACAACTAATGAAGAACTGTTTTTT. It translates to CASSPGDTKKTTNEELFF.

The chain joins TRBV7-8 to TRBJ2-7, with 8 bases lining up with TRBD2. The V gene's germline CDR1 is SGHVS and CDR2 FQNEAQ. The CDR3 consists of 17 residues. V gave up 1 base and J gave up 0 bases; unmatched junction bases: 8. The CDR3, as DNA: TGTGCCAGCAGCTTAGGGACAGCGGGGGATAGCTCCTACGAGCAGTACTTC. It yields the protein CASSLGTAGDSSYEQYF.

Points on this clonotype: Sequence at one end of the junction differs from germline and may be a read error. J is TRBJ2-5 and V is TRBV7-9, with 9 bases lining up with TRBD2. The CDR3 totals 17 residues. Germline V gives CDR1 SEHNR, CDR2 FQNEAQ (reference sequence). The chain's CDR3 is CASSLELAGAVVETQCF. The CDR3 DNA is TGTGCCAGCAGCTTAGAGTTAGCGGGAGCGGTGGTGGAGACCCAGTGCTTC.

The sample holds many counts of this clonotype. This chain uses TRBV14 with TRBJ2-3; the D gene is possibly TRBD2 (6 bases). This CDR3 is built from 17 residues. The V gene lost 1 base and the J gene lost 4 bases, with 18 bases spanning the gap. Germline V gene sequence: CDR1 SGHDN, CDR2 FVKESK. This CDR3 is CASSQARLEEPADTQYF. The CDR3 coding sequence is TGTGCCAGCAGCCAAGCCCGACTAGAAGAGCCTGCAGATACGCAGTATTTT.

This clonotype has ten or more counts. CDR3 region: CASGFESSTDTQYF. The CDR3 nucleotides are TGTGCTAGTGGTTTCGAATCTAGCACAGATACGCAGTATTTT. The V and J genes are TRBV12-5 and TRBJ2-3; D unclear. V shed 3 bases and J shed 0 bases, with 7 bases lying between them. The CDR3 length is 14 residues. Germline CDR1 reads LGHNT; CDR2 reads FRNRAP.

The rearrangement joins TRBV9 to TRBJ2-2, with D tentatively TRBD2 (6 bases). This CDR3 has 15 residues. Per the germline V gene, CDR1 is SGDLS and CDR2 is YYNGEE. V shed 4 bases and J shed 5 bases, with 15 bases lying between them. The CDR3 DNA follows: TGTGCCAGCAGCTCCTCCGGTGGGGGGACCGGGGAGCTGTTTTTT. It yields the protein CASSSSGGGTGELFF.

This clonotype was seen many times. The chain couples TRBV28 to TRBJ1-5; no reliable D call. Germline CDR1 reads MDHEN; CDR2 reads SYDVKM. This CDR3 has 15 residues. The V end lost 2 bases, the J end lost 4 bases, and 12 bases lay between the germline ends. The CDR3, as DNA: TGTGCCAGCAGTTTACCCTGGCAGGAGAATCAGCCCCAGCATTTT. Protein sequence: CASSLPWQENQPQHF.

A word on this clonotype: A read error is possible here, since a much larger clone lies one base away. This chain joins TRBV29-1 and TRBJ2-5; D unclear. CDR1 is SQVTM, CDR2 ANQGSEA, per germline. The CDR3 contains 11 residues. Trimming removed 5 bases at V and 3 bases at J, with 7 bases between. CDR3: CSVPQKETQYF. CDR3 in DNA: TGCAGCGTTCCTCAGAAAGAGACCCAGTACTTC.

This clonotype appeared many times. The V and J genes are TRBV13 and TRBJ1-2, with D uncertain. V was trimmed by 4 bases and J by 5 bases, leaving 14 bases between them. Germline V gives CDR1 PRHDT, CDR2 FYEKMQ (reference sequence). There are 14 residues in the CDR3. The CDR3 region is CASSYINTEYGYTF. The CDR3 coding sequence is TGTGCCAGCAGCTACATAAACACGGAATATGGCTACACCTTC.

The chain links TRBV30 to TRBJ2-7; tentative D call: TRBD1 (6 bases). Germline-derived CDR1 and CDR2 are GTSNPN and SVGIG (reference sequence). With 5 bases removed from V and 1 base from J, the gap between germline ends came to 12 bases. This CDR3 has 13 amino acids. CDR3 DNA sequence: TGTGCCTGGGGGTGGCAGGGGTCCTACGAGCAGTACTTC. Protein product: CAWGWQGSYEQYF.

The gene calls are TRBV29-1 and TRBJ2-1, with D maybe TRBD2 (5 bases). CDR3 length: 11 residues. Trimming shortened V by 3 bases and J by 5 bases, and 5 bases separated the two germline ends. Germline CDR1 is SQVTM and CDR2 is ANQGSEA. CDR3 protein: CSVDGNNEQFF. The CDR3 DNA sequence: TGCAGCGTTGACGGGAACAATGAGCAGTTCTTC.

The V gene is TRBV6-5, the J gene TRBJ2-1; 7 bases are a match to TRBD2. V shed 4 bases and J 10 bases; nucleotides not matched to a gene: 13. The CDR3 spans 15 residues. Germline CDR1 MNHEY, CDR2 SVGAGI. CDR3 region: CASSSWVGGGFEQFF. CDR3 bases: TGTGCCAGCAGTTCTTGGGTCGGCGGGGGTTTCGAGCAGTTCTTC.

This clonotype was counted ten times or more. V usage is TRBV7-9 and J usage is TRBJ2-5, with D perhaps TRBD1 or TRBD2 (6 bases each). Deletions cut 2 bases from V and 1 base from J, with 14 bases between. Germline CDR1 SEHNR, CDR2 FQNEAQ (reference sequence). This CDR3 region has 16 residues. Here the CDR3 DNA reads TGTGCCAGCAGCTTATTCGGAGGGACACCCCAAGAGACCCAGTACTTC. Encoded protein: CASSLFGGTPQETQYF.

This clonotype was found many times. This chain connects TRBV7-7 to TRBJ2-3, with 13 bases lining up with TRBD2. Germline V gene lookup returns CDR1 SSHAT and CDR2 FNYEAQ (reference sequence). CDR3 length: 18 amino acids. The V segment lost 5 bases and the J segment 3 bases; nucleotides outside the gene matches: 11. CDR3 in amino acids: CASSPPGTSGEETDTQYF. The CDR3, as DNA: TGTGCCAGCAGCCCCCCCGGGACTAGCGGGGAGGAAACAGATACGCAGTATTTT.

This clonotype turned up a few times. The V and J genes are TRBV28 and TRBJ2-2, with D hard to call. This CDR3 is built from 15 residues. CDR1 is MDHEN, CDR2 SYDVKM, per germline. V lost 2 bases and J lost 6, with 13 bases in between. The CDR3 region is CASSLTSTPPGELFF. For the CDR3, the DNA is TGTGCCAGCAGTTTAACCTCGACCCCCCCCGGGGAGCTGTTTTTT.

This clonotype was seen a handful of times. CDR3 DNA sequence: TGTGCCAGCAGCCCCCGAAGGCTCACGCCGTACGAGCAGTACTTC. Protein sequence: CASSPRRLTPYEQYF. The rearrangement uses TRBV27 and TRBJ2-7; D uncertain. In germline, CDR1 is MNHEY, CDR2 SMNVEV (reference sequence). The CDR3 runs to 15 residues. V dropped 6 bases and J dropped 4 bases, with 19 bases sitting between them.

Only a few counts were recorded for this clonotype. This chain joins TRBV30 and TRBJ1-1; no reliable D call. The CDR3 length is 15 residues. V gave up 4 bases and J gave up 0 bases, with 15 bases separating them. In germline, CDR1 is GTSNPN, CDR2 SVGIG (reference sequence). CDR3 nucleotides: TGTGCCTGGACCGGAGGAGTCAAGATGAACACTGAAGCTTTCTTT. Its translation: CAWTGGVKMNTEAFF.

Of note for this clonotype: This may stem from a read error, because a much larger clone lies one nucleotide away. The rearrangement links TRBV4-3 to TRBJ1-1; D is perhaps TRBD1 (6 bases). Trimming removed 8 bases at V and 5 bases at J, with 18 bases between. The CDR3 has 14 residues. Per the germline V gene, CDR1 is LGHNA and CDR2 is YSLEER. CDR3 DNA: TGCGCCAGCGGCCTCTGGGATCAGGGGACTGAAGCTTTCTTT. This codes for CASGLWDQGTEAFF.

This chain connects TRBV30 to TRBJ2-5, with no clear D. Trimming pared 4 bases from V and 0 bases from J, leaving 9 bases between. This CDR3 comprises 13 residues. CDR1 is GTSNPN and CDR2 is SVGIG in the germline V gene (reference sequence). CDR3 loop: CAWMARYQETQYF. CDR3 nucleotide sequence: TGTGCCTGGATGGCACGCTACCAAGAGACCCAGTACTTC.

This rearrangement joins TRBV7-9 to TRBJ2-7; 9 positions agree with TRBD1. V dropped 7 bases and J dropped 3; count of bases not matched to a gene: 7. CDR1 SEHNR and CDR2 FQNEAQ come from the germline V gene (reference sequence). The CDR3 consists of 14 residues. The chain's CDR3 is CASNFGDRDYEQYF. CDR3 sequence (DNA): TGTGCCAGCAACTTTGGGGACAGGGACTACGAGCAGTACTTC. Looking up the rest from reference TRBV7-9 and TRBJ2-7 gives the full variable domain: DTGVSQNPRHKITKRGQNVTFRCDPISEHNRLYWYRQTLGQGPEFLTYFQNEAQLEKSRLLSDRFSAERPKGSFSTLEIQRTEQGDSAMYLCASNFGDRDYEQYFGPGTRLTVT.

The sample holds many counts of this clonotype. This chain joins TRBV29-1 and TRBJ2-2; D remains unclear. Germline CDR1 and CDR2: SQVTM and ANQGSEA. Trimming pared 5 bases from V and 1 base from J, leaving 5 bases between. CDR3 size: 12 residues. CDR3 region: CSVPMNTGELFF. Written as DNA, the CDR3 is TGCAGCGTTCCTATGAACACCGGGGAGCTGTTTTTT.

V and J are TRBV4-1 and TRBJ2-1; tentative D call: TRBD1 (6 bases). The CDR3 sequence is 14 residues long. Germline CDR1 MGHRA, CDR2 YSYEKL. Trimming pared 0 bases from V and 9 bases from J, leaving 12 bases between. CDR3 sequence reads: CASSQESPTGEQFF. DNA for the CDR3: TGCGCCAGCAGCCAAGAATCCCCGACAGGTGAGCAGTTCTTC.

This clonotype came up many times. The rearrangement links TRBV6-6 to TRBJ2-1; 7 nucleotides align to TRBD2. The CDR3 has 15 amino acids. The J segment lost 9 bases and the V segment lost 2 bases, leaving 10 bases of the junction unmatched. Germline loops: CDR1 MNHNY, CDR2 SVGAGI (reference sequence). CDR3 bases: TGTGCCAGCAGTTACACCAGCGGACTAGTTAGTGAGCAGTTCTTC. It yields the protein CASSYTSGLVSEQFF.

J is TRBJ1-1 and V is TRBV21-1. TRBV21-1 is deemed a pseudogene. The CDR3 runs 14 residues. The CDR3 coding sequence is TGTGCCAGCAGGGTAGTCCTATCTAACACTGAAGCTTTCTTT. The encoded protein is CASRVVLSNTEAFF.

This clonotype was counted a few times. CDR3 amino acids: CASSYTGGQGVTDTQYF. CDR3 DNA sequence: TGTGCCAGCAGTTACACCGGCGGACAGGGAGTAACAGATACGCAGTATTTT. J is TRBJ2-3 and V is TRBV6-2 or TRBV6-3; 8 bases line up with TRBD1. Trimming at V came to 2 bases and at J to 3 bases, leaving 10 bases not matched to a gene. Looked up from germline, CDR1 is MNHEY and CDR2 is SVGEGT. CDR3 length: 17 residues.